This T cell receptor (beta chain) was obtained from a study of vaccination effects on CD4 cells after COVID-19. Isolation of CD4+ T cells took place after approximately 10 days of culture. This clone was found a few times. Its antigen is currently unknown. CDR1 SGDLS and CDR2 YYNGEE come from the germline V gene. V shed 0 bases and J shed 4 bases, with 13 bases lying between them. The CDR3 contains 15 residues. Sequencing was performed with immunoSEQ multiplex PCR; in TCRdb, only in-frame clones are kept and a portion is missing. The profile covers around 40,000 clones, with approximately 67% appearing a single time and 4% to 4.5% taken by the ten largest.

The TCR was taken from a human donor who received a COVID-19 vaccine. The rearrangement uses TRBV9 and TRBJ2-5; maybe TRBD2 (5 bases). The sequencing used CD4+ T cells from PBMCs cultured without peptide, collected before COVID-19 vaccination. The DNA for the CDR3 is TGTGCCAGCAGCGTAGGCGGACGGGCGGGAGAGACCCAGTACTTC. The encoded protein is CASSVGGRAGETQYF.